The source of this T cell receptor beta chain is a study of blood T cell repertoires in COVID-19. Overall study context: The study drew acute and convalescent COVID-19 samples from the United States, Italy and Spain.

The ends were cut back, 4 bases at V and 0 bases at J, with 14 bases in the middle. Germline V CDR1 and CDR2: KGHDR, SFDVKD. The CDR3 is made up of 16 amino acids. Repertoires were generated with immunoSEQ multiplex PCR, while TCRdb's copy carries only in-frame clones and drops some. This table holds some 75,000 clones, 75% to 90% found once. It was during active infection that Seattle patients were enrolled and then longitudinally followed. The material sequenced was peripheral blood. This clonotype was sampled from a man over 45 with COVID-19, enrolled during active disease. This chain uses TRBV24-1 with TRBJ1-1; D gene unclear. The CDR3 loop is CATSDERETMNTEAFF. The CDR3 region has the DNA TGTGCCACCAGTGACGAAAGGGAGACTATGAACACTGAAGCTTTCTTT.